The 29 T cell receptor beta chains below were found in one sample sequenced in a study of cytomegalovirus exposure and HLA in healthy donors. Primers for the PCR totalled 60 Vbeta and 13 Jbeta. Sequencing was performed with immunoSEQ multiplex PCR; in TCRdb, only in-frame clones are kept and a portion is missing. The data show under 65,000 clones, and the top ten clones hold about 3.5%. The specimen was PBMCs. These receptors all come from a woman aged 18-35 years in good health and CMV-seronegative.

The chain uses TRBV30 and TRBJ1-2; 7 nucleotides agree with TRBD1. CDR1 and CDR2 from the germline V gene are GTSNPN and SVGIG (reference sequence). CDR3 size: 14 residues. The trim removed 4 bases at V and 4 bases at J, leaving 9 bases unmatched. CDR3 sequence reads: CAWITLGQFYGYTF. The CDR3 DNA sequence: TGTGCCTGGATTACCCTGGGACAGTTCTATGGCTACACCTTC.

The chain couples TRBV9 to TRBJ2-1; perhaps TRBD2 as D (8 bases). V lost 6 bases to trimming and J lost 10 bases, with 11 bases between them. The CDR3 loop spans 11 amino acids. The germline V gene has CDR1 SGDLS and CDR2 YYNGEE. As DNA, the CDR3 is TGTGCCAGCACGGGAGGGGGCGAGCAGTTCTTC. This translates into CASTGGGEQFF.

About this clone itself: Other DNA sequences in the sample encode the same CDR3. The V and J genes are TRBV13 and TRBJ1-2, with D unresolved. Germline V CDR1 and CDR2: PRHDT, FYEKMQ (reference sequence). The CDR3 totals 13 residues. V was shortened by 6 bases and J by 5 bases, with 13 bases between the two germline ends. The CDR3: CASRLQAAYGYTF. Written as DNA, the CDR3 is TGTGCCAGCAGACTACAAGCGGCATATGGCTACACCTTC.

The chain combines TRBV28 with TRBJ1-5; no reliable D call. V was trimmed by 6 bases and J by 7 bases, leaving 10 bases between them. CDR1 MDHEN and CDR2 SYDVKM come from the germline V gene. The CDR3 totals 12 residues. CDR3 sequence reads: CASRGWEQPQHF. The CDR3 DNA is TGTGCCAGCAGGGGATGGGAGCAGCCCCAGCATTTT.

The V and J genes are TRBV29-1 and TRBJ2-7; D is unresolved. Germline V CDR1 and CDR2: SQVTM, ANQGSEA. The CDR3 runs 11 residues. Trimming cost V 4 bases and J 5 bases, with 9 bases left between them. CDR3 in amino acids: CSVGVTHEQYF. Written as DNA, the CDR3 is TGCAGCGTTGGAGTTACCCACGAGCAGTACTTC.

V usage is TRBV4-1 and J usage is TRBJ1-4; tentatively, D is TRBD1 (5 bases). V dropped 1 base and J dropped 7 bases, with 13 bases sitting between them. The length of the CDR3 is 15 residues. CDR1 and CDR2 from the germline V gene are MGHRA and YSYEKL. CDR3 DNA: TGCGCCAGCAGCCAAGTTGGGCAGGGCGGTGAAAAACTGTTTTTT. This translates into CASSQVGQGGEKLFF.

The chain uses TRBV20-1 and TRBJ2-7, with D perhaps TRBD2 (6 bases). CDR1 and CDR2 from the germline V gene are DFQATT and SNEGSKA (reference sequence). The CDR3 runs 11 residues. V was trimmed by 8 bases and J by 5 bases, leaving 13 bases between them. CDR3 region: CSKEGFNEQYF. The CDR3 region has the DNA TGCAGTAAGGAGGGGTTCAACGAGCAGTACTTC.

V gene TRBV6-1 combines with J gene TRBJ1-6; TRBD1 agrees at 8 bases. Trimming removed 3 bases from V and 10 bases from J; junction bases left unmatched: 14. The CDR3 totals 17 residues. Looked up from germline, CDR1 is MNHNS and CDR2 is SASEGT. The CDR3 nucleotides are TGTGCCAGCAGTGACTGGGACAGGAACAATAGAAAATCACCCCTCCACTTT. Amino acids: CASSDWDRNNRKSPLHF.

This clone is identified as medium-sized (0.01 to 0.1%) from frequency. The chain recombines TRBV6-1 with TRBJ2-2; 10 bases match TRBD2. Germline V gene lookup returns CDR1 MNHNS and CDR2 SASEGT. Losses at the gene ends were 2 bases for V and 7 bases for J; bases not matched to a gene: 4. The length of the CDR3 is 15 residues. CDR3 amino acids: CASSELAGEVGELFF. The CDR3 DNA follows: TGTGCCAGCAGTGAACTAGCGGGAGAAGTCGGGGAGCTGTTTTTT.

The chain recombines TRBV4-1 with TRBJ1-1; D remains ambiguous. This CDR3 spans 16 amino acids. Germline V gene data show CDR1 as MGHRA and CDR2 as YSYEKL. V was pared by 6 bases and J by 4 bases, with 21 bases between. The CDR3 loop reads CASRTFLLSSSTEAFF. CDR3 DNA: TGCGCCAGCAGGACGTTCCTACTAAGTTCTAGCACTGAAGCTTTCTTT.

This chain uses TRBV18 with TRBJ1-6; 11 bases are a match to TRBD1. This CDR3 has 15 amino acids. Trimming took 8 bases from V and 6 from J; bases not matched to a gene: 6. Looked up from germline, CDR1 is KGHSH and CDR2 is LQKENI. CDR3: CASRTGGEGNSPLHF. The CDR3 region has the DNA TGTGCCAGCCGGACAGGGGGCGAGGGTAATTCACCCCTCCACTTT.

The rearrangement uses TRBV25-1 and TRBJ1-1; D might be TRBD1 (6 bases). Germline V CDR1 and CDR2: MGHDK, SYGVNS. Trimming left V 10 bases short and J 5 bases short, with 17 bases between. The CDR3 contains 13 residues. CDR3 nucleotides: TGTGCCACCGGGGGCGGGGGGAGGACTGAAGCTTTCTTT. Its translation: CATGGGGRTEAFF.

The V gene is TRBV7-9, the J gene TRBJ1-2; D is unresolved. The CDR3 consists of 12 residues. Looked up from germline, CDR1 is SEHNR and CDR2 is FQNEAQ (reference sequence). V gave up 7 bases and J gave up 1 base, with 7 bases separating them. As DNA, the CDR3 is TGTGCCAGCACCATCAGTAACTATGGCTACACCTTC. Protein product: CASTISNYGYTF.

The rearrangement links TRBV29-1 to TRBJ2-3, with D maybe TRBD1 (5 bases). CDR1 and CDR2 from the germline V gene are SQVTM and ANQGSEA. The length of the CDR3 is 13 residues. The V gene lost 7 bases and the J gene lost 4 bases, with 15 bases spanning the gap. The CDR3 region has the DNA TGCAGCGGAACAACAGGCGGCCCAGATACGCAGTATTTT. It yields the protein CSGTTGGPDTQYF.

This chain links TRBV29-1 with TRBJ1-2, with D tentatively TRBD1 (5 bases). This CDR3 is 13 amino acids long. V was pared by 6 bases and J by 4 bases, with 15 bases between. Germline CDR1 reads SQVTM; CDR2 reads ANQGSEA. The CDR3 bases are TGCAGCGTACTGACAGTGACGACCTATGGCTACACCTTC. Its protein is CSVLTVTTYGYTF.

The V call is TRBV29-1, the J call TRBJ2-3; 7 nucleotides agree with TRBD2. This CDR3 spans 15 amino acids. V lost 1 base to trimming and J lost 0 bases; unmatched junction nucleotides: 4. The germline V gene encodes CDR1 SQVTM and CDR2 ANQGSEA. The CDR3 DNA is TGCAGCGTTGAAGTCCGGGAGGCTAGCACAGATACGCAGTATTTT. This sequence encodes CSVEVREASTDTQYF.

The rearrangement joins TRBV29-1 to TRBJ1-2; D might be TRBD1 (6 bases). Trimming shortened V by 6 bases and J by 7 bases, and 21 bases separated the two germline ends. The CDR3 covers 14 residues. The germline gives CDR1 SQVTM, CDR2 ANQGSEA. CDR3 sequence reads: CSVAPIQGSGGYTF. CDR3 coding DNA: TGCAGCGTCGCCCCTATACAGGGATCGGGTGGCTACACCTTC.

The genes are TRBV6-5 and TRBJ1-2, with TRBD1 matching over 8 bases. CDR1 MNHEY and CDR2 SVGAGI come from the germline V gene. CDR3 length equals 15 residues. J was trimmed by 4 bases and V by 5 bases; bases with no gene match: 9. CDR3 DNA: TGTGCCAGCAGTACTAGGACAGGGCGGGCCTATGGCTACACCTTC. Residues: CASSTRTGRAYGYTF.

The V gene is TRBV10-2, the J gene TRBJ2-7, with D perhaps matching TRBD2 (6 bases). V lost 0 bases and J lost 0, with 9 bases in between. From germline, CDR1 is WSHSY and CDR2 SAAADI. The CDR3 contains 15 residues. The CDR3 DNA is TGCGCCAGCAGTGAGTCAGGAGGGAGCTCCTACGAGCAGTACTTC. This sequence encodes CASSESGGSSYEQYF.

As to this clone: An end of the junction differs from the germline gene, which may be a read error. This sequence joins TRBV4-2 and TRBJ2-3, with 9 bases identical to TRBD2. From germline, CDR1 is LGHNA and CDR2 YNFKEQ. The CDR3 is made up of 15 amino acids. CDR3 DNA: TGTGCCAGCAGCCAAGTAGCGGGAGAGGCAGATAAGCAGTATTTT. It encodes CASSQVAGEADKQYF.

The J gene is TRBJ2-5, the V gene TRBV7-9; TRBD1 is a possible D gene (6 bases). Germline V gene data show CDR1 as SEHNR and CDR2 as FQNEAQ (reference sequence). There are 15 residues in the CDR3. V was cut by 0 bases and J by 2 bases, with 10 bases left in between. Written as DNA, the CDR3 is TGTGCCAGCAGCTTAGCGGAAACAGGGCAAGAGACCCAGTACTTC. Amino acid sequence: CASSLAETGQETQYF.

The CDR3 spells CASSRQLNTEAFF. In DNA form, the CDR3 reads TGTGCCAGCAGCCGACAGTTGAACACTGAAGCTTTCTTT. The chain joins TRBV7-6 to TRBJ1-1, with a possible D match to TRBD1 (5 bases). Trimming cost V 5 bases and J 0 bases, with 7 bases left between them. The CDR3 totals 13 residues. Per the germline V gene, CDR1 is SGHVS and CDR2 is FNYEAQ.

This rearrangement joins TRBV6-1 to TRBJ2-1, with D tentatively TRBD2 (5 bases). The germline gives CDR1 MNHNS, CDR2 SASEGT. The ends were cut back, 3 bases at V and 0 bases at J, with 15 bases in the middle. There are 17 residues in the CDR3. CDR3 region: CASSELRGSTSYNEQFF. In DNA, the CDR3 is TGTGCCAGCAGTGAGCTCAGAGGGAGTACCTCCTACAATGAGCAGTTCTTC.

The chain is built from TRBV30 and TRBJ1-1; 8 bases line up with TRBD1. There are 12 residues in the CDR3. Germline CDR1 GTSNPN, CDR2 SVGIG (reference sequence). V lost 5 bases to trimming and J lost 1 base; unmatched junction nucleotides: 0. The chain's CDR3 is CAWDRGNTEAFF. The CDR3 DNA is TGTGCCTGGGACAGGGGGAACACTGAAGCTTTCTTT.

The chain has TRBV29-1 and TRBJ1-1, with 9 bases fitting TRBD1. The trim removed 4 bases at V and 3 bases at J, leaving 3 bases unmatched. Germline CDR1 SQVTM, CDR2 ANQGSEA. CDR3 length equals 13 residues. The CDR3 bases are TGCAGCGTTGTAACAGGGGGCTACACTGAAGCTTTCTTT. Translated: CSVVTGGYTEAFF.

The chain uses TRBV18 and TRBJ2-1; 10 bases align to TRBD2. The V segment lost 3 bases and the J segment 7 bases; nucleotides outside the gene matches: 3. Germline V gene data show CDR1 as KGHSH and CDR2 as LQKENI. The CDR3 extends over 14 amino acids. CDR3 nucleotides: TGTGCCAGCTCACCGACGACTAGCGGGAATGAGCAGTTCTTC. Residues: CASSPTTSGNEQFF. The full variable domain, rest sourced from reference TRBV18 and TRBJ2-1, is NAGVMQNPRHLVRRRGQEARLRCSPMKGHSHVYWYRQLPEEGLKFMVYLQKENIIDESGMPKERFSAEFPKEGPSILRIQQVVRGDSAAYFCASSPTTSGNEQFFGPGTRLTVL.

The chain recombines TRBV6-5 with TRBJ1-2, with 11 nucleotides matching TRBD1. The J segment lost 7 bases and the V segment lost 2 bases, leaving 9 bases of the junction unmatched. The CDR3 extends over 16 amino acids. Germline-derived CDR1 and CDR2 are MNHEY and SVGAGI. CDR3 nucleotides: TGTGCCAGCAGTTACCATGGGACAGGGGGTCCAAGTGGCTACACCTTC. It is translated as CASSYHGTGGPSGYTF.

The chain combines TRBV6-1 with TRBJ2-7; unclear D gene. The CDR3 has 10 residues. V dropped 6 bases and J dropped 2 bases, with 2 bases sitting between them. Germline values: CDR1 MNHNS, CDR2 SASEGT. For the CDR3, the DNA is TGTGCCAGCAGCGCCTACGAGCAGTACTTC. Its protein is CASSAYEQYF.

V and J are TRBV11-3 and TRBJ2-7; D is unresolved. The V end lost 1 base, the J end lost 7 bases, and 14 bases lay between the germline ends. The CDR3 consists of 14 residues. CDR1 is SGHNT, CDR2 YENEEA, per germline. For the CDR3, the DNA is TGTGCCAGCAGCTTAGGAGGTCCCCCGGAGGAGCAGTACTTC. Amino acid sequence: CASSLGGPPEEQYF.